The clone carrying this T cell receptor (beta chain) was observed a few times. This specimen comes from a study of patients and donors after allogeneic stem cell transplantation. Each CDR3 protein gets one entry after TCRdb re-called the RT-PCR reads with MiXCR. The table shows roughly 200,000 distinct CDR3 sequences, with 35% to 50% occurring only once. CDR3 length: 15 amino acids. The ends were cut back, 5 bases at V and 1 base at J, with 12 bases in the middle. Sequencing input: blood, either unsorted or a sorted T cell fraction (not recorded which). V is TRBV12-3 or TRBV12-4 and J is TRBJ1-5, with D maybe TRBD1 (5 bases). The sequence came from a human donor who was either an allogeneic HSCT recipient or a stem cell or donor lymphocyte infusion donor (not recorded which). It is not recorded whose cells these are; they may come from a transplant donor. The CDR3 reads CASSDTGDSNQPQHF. The CDR3 nucleotides are TGTGCCAGCAGTGATACCGGGGACAGCAATCAGCCCCAGCATTTT.